This entry lists 14 T cell receptor beta chains sequenced from one sample in a study of kidney transplant recipient with SARS-CoV-2 infection. MiXCR, run by TCRdb on the reads, gives a single entry per CDR3 protein. The repertoire includes 200,000 to 300,000 distinct CDR3 sequences, about 28% of them detected once, and nearly 7.5% sits in the top ten. The sample consisted of a blood sample, taken at baseline and on day 111 from a kidney transplant recipient. These receptors were taken from a young adult male patient who had COVID-19 and was a kidney transplant recipient. Some T cells may originate from the graft donor.

There are a few counts of this clonotype. V gene TRBV5-6 combines with J gene TRBJ2-3; 8 bases are shared with TRBD2. Germline V CDR1 and CDR2: SGHDT, YYEEEE. V lost 0 bases and J lost 0; bases outside the gene matches: 18. CDR3 length: 21 amino acids. DNA of the CDR3: TGTGCCAGCAGCTTGGGGGCCCGGGGAGGAAAGCGGGAGCTTAGCACAGATACGCAGTATTTT. Its translation: CASSLGARGGKRELSTDTQYF.

In its sample, this clonotype is medium-sized. The chain joins TRBV12-3 or TRBV12-4 to TRBJ2-5, with TRBD1 as a possible D gene (6 bases). The V and J ends lost 3 bases and 3 bases respectively, with 8 bases between them. This CDR3 has 13 residues. The CDR3 bases are TGTGCCAGCAGTTTTAAGGGGGAAGAGACCCAGTACTTC. This gives the protein CASSFKGEETQYF.

This clonotype was picked up many times. The chain employs TRBV19 and TRBJ2-7, with D perhaps matching TRBD2 (6 bases). CDR3 length equals 18 residues. V was pared by 0 bases and J by 3 bases, with 21 bases between. Looked up from germline, CDR1 is LNHDA and CDR2 is SQIVND (reference sequence). The CDR3, as DNA: TGTGCCAGTAGTATAGACGAGATGGCGGGACGGATACTCTACGAGCAGTACGTC. It translates to CASSIDEMAGRILYEQYV.

This clonotype was picked up many times. The chain combines TRBV5-4 with TRBJ1-2; D remains ambiguous. Trimming left V 7 bases short and J 4 bases short, with 23 bases between. The CDR3 is 16 amino acids. Germline V gene lookup returns CDR1 SGHNT and CDR2 YYREEE (reference sequence). The chain's CDR3 is CASDSYVPGKTYGYTF. The CDR3 nucleotides read TGTGCCAGCGATTCGTACGTACCAGGAAAGACCTATGGCTACACCTTC.

The sample holds many counts of this clonotype. The V and J genes are TRBV25-1 and TRBJ1-2, with a possible D match to TRBD1 (6 bases). Trimming pared 3 bases from V and 8 bases from J, leaving 10 bases between. The CDR3 consists of 12 residues. Germline-derived CDR1 and CDR2 are MGHDK and SYGVNS. The CDR3 nucleotides read TGTGCCAGCAGTGAGGGGGGCGGCGGCTACACCTTC. This gives the protein CASSEGGGGYTF.

This clonotype was recorded many times. The chain joins TRBV7-2 to TRBJ1-2; D unclear. Germline V gene sequence: CDR1 SGHTA, CDR2 FQGNSA. The germline V and J ends were trimmed by 4 bases and 4 bases, with 22 bases remaining between them. CDR3 size: 17 residues. The CDR3 bases are TGTGCCAGCAGCTACGAATGCAGAGACGGAAAGACCTATGGCTACACCTTC. This sequence encodes CASSYECRDGKTYGYTF. The full variable domain, in which reference TRBV7-2 and TRBJ1-2 provide the parts outside the CDR3, is GAGVSQSPSNKVTEKGKDVELRCDPISGHTALYWYRQSLGQGLEFLIYFQGNSAPDKSGLPSDRFSAERTGGSVSTLTIQRTQQEDSAVYLCASSYECRDGKTYGYTFGSGTRLTVV.

The chain couples TRBV11-2 to TRBJ2-1, with D possibly being TRBD1 or TRBD2 (5 bases each). The length of the CDR3 is 14 residues. The germline CDR1 and CDR2 sequences are SGHAT and FQNNGV. V was clipped by 6 bases and J by 8 bases, with 17 bases between them. The CDR3 loop reads CASSQGTRFDEQFF. As DNA, the CDR3 is TGTGCCAGCAGTCAAGGGACCCGGTTCGATGAGCAGTTCTTC.

This clonotype has a count of ten or more. The V gene is TRBV7-9, the J gene TRBJ1-1; 9 bases agree with TRBD1. Germline V gene lookup returns CDR1 SEHNR and CDR2 FQNEAQ (reference sequence). CDR3 length: 14 residues. The V and J ends lost 5 bases and 6 bases, in that order; junction bases with no gene match: 7. CDR3 protein: CASSPIWTGAEAFF. CDR3 DNA: TGTGCCAGCAGCCCCATATGGACAGGGGCTGAAGCTTTCTTT.

This clonotype was seen at least ten times. V is TRBV2 and J is TRBJ1-3, with TRBD1 identical over 7 bases. The CDR3 is 15 amino acids. Germline V gene sequence: CDR1 SNHLY, CDR2 FYNNEI. The trim removed 6 bases at V and 4 bases at J, leaving 9 bases unmatched. The CDR3 here is CASSPQGVTGNTIYF. CDR3 sequence (DNA): TGTGCCAGCAGCCCCCAGGGGGTAACGGGAAACACCATATATTTT.

In this sample, this clonotype turned up many times. This chain uses TRBV10-1 with TRBJ1-2; no firm D call. The CDR3 has 17 amino acids. Trimming took off 5 bases at V and 4 bases at J, with 23 bases between the two ends. Germline assignment: CDR1 WNHNN and CDR2 SYGVQD (reference sequence). CDR3 DNA sequence: TGCGCCAGCAGTTCGTTCGGAAGATCGCGAAAGACCTATGGCTACACCTTC. Protein: CASSSFGRSRKTYGYTF.

This clonotype was recorded a few times. The rearrangement joins TRBV7-2 to TRBJ2-1; 9 bases agree with TRBD1. V was clipped by 2 bases and J by 8 bases; unmatched bases: 7. The CDR3 length is 15 residues. Germline lookup yields CDR1 SGHTA and CDR2 FQGNSA. The CDR3: CASSLTYDRGDEQFF. CDR3 nucleotide sequence: TGTGCCAGCAGCTTAACATATGACAGGGGGGATGAGCAGTTCTTC.

The sample holds many counts of this clonotype. CDR3 coding DNA: TGTGCCAGCAGCCAAGCCGGGACCTCTGAGAGGGAGACCCAGTACTTC. It is translated as CASSQAGTSERETQYF. The chain links TRBV7-9 to TRBJ2-5; possibly TRBD1 or TRBD2 for D (5 bases each). Germline assignment: CDR1 SEHNR and CDR2 FQNEAQ (reference sequence). CDR3 size: 16 residues. Trimming removed 5 bases from V and 5 bases from J, with 21 bases in between.

As to this clonotype: A read error may explain this, as a much larger clone is one base away. The rearrangement joins TRBV7-4 to TRBJ1-2; D gene uncertain. CDR3 length equals 17 residues. CDR1 and CDR2 (germline): SGHVT, SQSDAQ. V was pared by 5 bases and J by 4 bases, with 23 bases between. The CDR3 DNA reads as TGTGCCAGCAGCACATGTCATTCAGCTCGAAAGGCCTATGGCTACACCTTC. Amino acid sequence: CASSTCHSARKAYGYTF.

Comment on this clonotype: Possible read error: a much larger clone is one base away. V is TRBV9 and J is TRBJ2-7; D is undetermined. This CDR3 is built from 13 residues. Germline V CDR1 and CDR2: SGDLS, YYNGEE. Between the trimmed V and J ends, which lost 0 bases and 5 bases, there was a span of 9 bases. CDR3 sequence: CASSVGETHEQYF. For the CDR3, the DNA is TGTGCCAGCAGCGTAGGCGAGACCCACGAGCAGTACTTC.